The TCR beta chain under discussion was sequenced for a study of T-cell memory formation after mild COVID-19. The study, taken as a whole, reports: Among CD4+ contracting clones, most were CM and EM, and CD8+ ones EMRA. The pre-infection memory compartment contained some responding clones, suggesting cross-reactive memory joined.

TCRdb called the 5' RACE reads again in MiXCR, with one record for every CDR3 protein. Of about 560,000 distinct CDR3 sequences detected, about 18% appear once; the ten largest clones hold about 8.1%. A note on this clonotype: Antigen unknown.

The CDR3 spans 16 residues. Between the trimmed V and J ends, which lost 4 bases and 0 bases, there was a span of 14 bases. Germline V gene sequence: CDR1 MNHEY, CDR2 SMNVEV (reference sequence). The origin of this receptor is an adult woman who had mild COVID-19 (a few samples of this study predate the infection). Cell type and time point are not known. The genes are TRBV27 and TRBJ2-3; D remains unclear. Sequenced: PBMCs or a T cell subset sorted from them (not recorded which). CDR3 sequence: CASSSSTPASTDTQYF. CDR3 coding DNA: TGTGCCAGCAGTTCCTCGACGCCGGCGAGCACAGATACGCAGTATTTT.